These T cell receptor beta chains were read from a single sample in a study of beta chain features in type 1 diabetes. The table came from immunoSEQ multiplex PCR; TCRdb's copy has only in-frame clones and leaves some out. The data hold about 340,000 clones, with 6.5% to 10% observed a single time. The material sequenced was central memory CD4+ T cells from blood. Receptors were obtained from a woman under 30 in good health. CDR3s include the opening cysteine and the closing phenylalanine or tryptophan. D genes are given only for firm matches. The listing skips clone size in some rows; elsewhere it reads once, few, many or a size class.

v_gene: TRBV7-2; j_gene: TRBJ1-1; d_gene: -; abundance: many; CDR3aa: CASSLRRVSEAFF; CDR3nt: TGTGCCAGCAGCTTAAGGCGGGTTTCTGAAGCTTTCTTT
v_gene: TRBV5-6; j_gene: TRBJ2-5; d_gene: -; abundance: few; CDR3aa: CASTRDFQETQYF; CDR3nt: TGTGCCAGCACCCGGGACTTCCAAGAGACCCAGTACTTC
v_gene: TRBV7-2; j_gene: TRBJ1-2; d_gene: TRBD1; abundance: many; CDR3aa: CASSLQGNYGYTF; CDR3nt: TGTGCCAGCAGTTTACAGGGGAACTATGGCTACACCTTC
v_gene: TRBV7-9; j_gene: TRBJ2-7; d_gene: TRBD2; abundance: once; CDR3aa: CASSPSSSGTSGNVVYF; CDR3nt: TGCGCCAGCAGCCCGTCGTCGTCCGGGACTAGCGGGAACGTGGTGTACTTC
v_gene: TRBV28; j_gene: TRBJ2-7; d_gene: -; abundance: -; CDR3aa: CASHPGTSYEQYF; CDR3nt: TGTGCCAGCCACCCCGGGACTTCCTACGAGCAGTACTTC
v_gene: TRBV7-2; j_gene: TRBJ1-1; d_gene: -; abundance: -; CDR3aa: CASSSHEGTEAFF; CDR3nt: TGTGCCAGCAGCTCCCACGAGGGCACTGAAGCTTTCTTT
v_gene: TRBV10-3; j_gene: TRBJ2-7; d_gene: TRBD2; abundance: few; CDR3aa: CAISQREEGYEQYF; CDR3nt: TGTGCCATCAGTCAGCGGGAGGAGGGCTACGAGCAGTACTTC
v_gene: TRBV15; j_gene: TRBJ1-2; d_gene: -; abundance: -; CDR3aa: CATSSPPVYGYTF; CDR3nt: TGTGCCACCAGCAGTCCACCAGTTTATGGCTACACCTTC
v_gene: TRBV4-1; j_gene: TRBJ2-1; d_gene: -; abundance: many; CDR3aa: CASSQARTLSSYNEQFF; CDR3nt: TGCGCCAGCAGCCAAGCGCGGACTTTGAGCTCCTACAATGAGCAGTTCTTC
v_gene: TRBV18; j_gene: TRBJ1-3; d_gene: TRBD1; abundance: -; CDR3aa: CASSQDGQGGNTIYF; CDR3nt: TGTGCCAGCTCTCAAGACGGACAGGGTGGAAACACCATATATTTT
v_gene: TRBV6-1; j_gene: TRBJ2-3; d_gene: -; abundance: -; CDR3aa: CASTLRQDTQYF; CDR3nt: TGTGCCAGCACCTTACGTCAAGATACGCAGTATTTT
v_gene: TRBV5-4; j_gene: TRBJ1-1; d_gene: -; abundance: -; CDR3aa: CASSLWTRPEAFF; CDR3nt: TGTGCCAGCAGCTTGTGGACACGACCTGAAGCTTTCTTT
v_gene: TRBV7-2; j_gene: TRBJ2-3; d_gene: TRBD2; abundance: few; CDR3aa: CASSHGLGRDTQYF; CDR3nt: TGTGCCAGCAGCCATGGACTAGGGAGAGATACGCAGTATTTT
v_gene: TRBV5-1; j_gene: TRBJ2-7; d_gene: TRBD1; abundance: -; CDR3aa: CASSDGVGQGLEQYF; CDR3nt: TGCGCCAGCAGCGACGGCGTAGGACAGGGACTCGAGCAGTACTTC
v_gene: TRBV7-2; j_gene: TRBJ2-2; d_gene: -; abundance: -; CDR3aa: CASSLVAVNTGELFF; CDR3nt: TGTGCCAGCAGCTTAGTTGCGGTAAACACCGGGGAGCTGTTTTTT